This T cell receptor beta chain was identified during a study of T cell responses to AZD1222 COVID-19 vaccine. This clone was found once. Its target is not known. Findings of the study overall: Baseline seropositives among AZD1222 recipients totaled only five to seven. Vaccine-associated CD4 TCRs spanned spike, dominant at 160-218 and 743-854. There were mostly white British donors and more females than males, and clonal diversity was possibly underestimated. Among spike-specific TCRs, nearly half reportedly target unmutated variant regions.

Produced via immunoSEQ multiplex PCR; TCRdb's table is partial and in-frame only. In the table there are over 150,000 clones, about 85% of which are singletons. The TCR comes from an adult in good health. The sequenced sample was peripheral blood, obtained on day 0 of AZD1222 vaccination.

The CDR3 protein is CASSQLPMWDRDLMGYNSPLHF. CDR3 bases: TGTGCCAGCAGCCAATTGCCAATGTGGGACAGGGACCTTATGGGCTATAATTCACCCCTCCACTTT. V usage is TRBV14 and J usage is TRBJ1-6; 9 nucleotides line up with TRBD1. The CDR3 runs to 22 residues. The germline gives CDR1 SGHDN, CDR2 FVKESK. With V trimmed by 2 bases and J by 3 bases, 20 bases remained unmatched.